This entry features one T cell receptor beta chain sequence. Sequencing was performed with immunoSEQ multiplex PCR; in TCRdb, only in-frame clones are kept and a portion is missing. The sample lists 50,000 or so clones; less than 90% were seen once. These data originate in a study of T cell clones after liver transplantation. Whole-study context: Tolerance: complete withdrawal held at least one year, liver enzymes staying within twice normal.

V lost 3 bases and J lost 0, with 13 bases in between. The CDR3 consists of 15 residues. CDR1 is SGHNT and CDR2 is YYREEE in the germline V gene (reference sequence). The V call is TRBV5-4, the J call TRBJ2-7; D ambiguous. The TCR comes from a human patient who received a liver transplant. The graft donor may account for some of the T cells. Source: CD8+ T cells from blood, taken 12 months after liver transplant. The CDR3 sequence: CASSYFSSSSYEQYF. CDR3 DNA: TGTGCCAGCAGCTATTTTTCGAGTAGCTCCTACGAGCAGTACTTC.